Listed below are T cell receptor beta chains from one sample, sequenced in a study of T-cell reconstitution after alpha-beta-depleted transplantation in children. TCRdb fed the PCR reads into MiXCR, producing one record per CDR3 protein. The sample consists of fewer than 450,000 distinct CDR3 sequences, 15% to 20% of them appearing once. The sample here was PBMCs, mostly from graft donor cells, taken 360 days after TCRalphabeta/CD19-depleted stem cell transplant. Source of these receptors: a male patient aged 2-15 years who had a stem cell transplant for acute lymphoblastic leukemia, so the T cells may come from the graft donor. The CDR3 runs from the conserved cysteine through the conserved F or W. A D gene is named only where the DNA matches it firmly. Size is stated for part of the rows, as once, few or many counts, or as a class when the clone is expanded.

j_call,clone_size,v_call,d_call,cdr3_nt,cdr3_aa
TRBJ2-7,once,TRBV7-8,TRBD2,TGTGCCAGCAGCATGACTAGCGGAGCCCCTCCAAACTTC,CASSMTSGAPPNF
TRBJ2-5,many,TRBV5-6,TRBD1,TGTGCCAGCAGCGTAGGACAGGGGGTATGGCGGACCCAGTACTTC,CASSVGQGVWRTQYF
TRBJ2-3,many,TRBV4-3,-,TGCGCCAGCAGCCAAGATCGGGCGCGCACAGATACGCAGTATTTT,CASSQDRARTDTQYF
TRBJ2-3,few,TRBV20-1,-,TGCAGTGCTAGTGGGCCGGAGTTCCGGCAGTATTTT,CSASGPEFRQYF
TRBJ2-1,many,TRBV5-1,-,TGCGCCAGCAGCTTAGGTACGGCTTACAATGAGCAGTTCTTC,CASSLGTAYNEQFF
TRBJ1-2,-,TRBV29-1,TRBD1,TGCAGCGCCGGGACAGCCGACTATGGCTACACCTTC,CSAGTADYGYTF
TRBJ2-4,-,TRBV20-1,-,TGCAGTGCTATCCCGGGACAAAACATTCAGTACTTC,CSAIPGQNIQYF
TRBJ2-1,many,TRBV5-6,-,TGTGCCAGCTGGTTGCGAAGGAGCTCCTACAATGAGCAGTTCTTC,CASWLRRSSYNEQFF
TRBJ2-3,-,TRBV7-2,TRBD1,TGTGCCAGCAGCCCCTCTGGGGGACAGGGGTTCGCTACGCAGTATTTT,CASSPSGGQGFATQYF
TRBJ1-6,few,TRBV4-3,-,TGCGCCAGCAGCCTTTACTGGGCGATTAATTCACCCCTCCACTTT,CASSLYWAINSPLHF
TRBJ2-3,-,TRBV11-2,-,TGTGCCAGCAGCTCCCGACGATGGACGCAGTATTTT,CASSSRRWTQYF
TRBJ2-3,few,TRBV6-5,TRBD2,TGTGCCAGCAGTTACCGTGGACTAGCGGGAGGGACGGATACGCAGTATTTT,CASSYRGLAGGTDTQYF
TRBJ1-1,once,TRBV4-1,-,TGCGCCAGCAGCCAAGTGGATTCCGCAGTGGCAGCTTTCTTT,CASSQVDSAVAAFF
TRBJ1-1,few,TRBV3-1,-,TGTGCCAGCAGCCAAATCCCGTCGAGTCGATCTGAAGCTTTCTTT,CASSQIPSSRSEAFF
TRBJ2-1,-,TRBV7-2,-,TGTGCCAGCAGCTTAGTTTCCGCCATCAATGAGCAGTTCTTC,CASSLVSAINEQFF
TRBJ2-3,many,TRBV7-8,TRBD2,TGTGCCAGCAGCTTAGCCGGACTAGCGGGCGCAGATACGCAGTATTTT,CASSLAGLAGADTQYF
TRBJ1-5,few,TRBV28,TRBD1,TGTGCCAGCAGTCTCGGACAGGGAGTGAGAAATCAGCCCCAGCATTTT,CASSLGQGVRNQPQHF
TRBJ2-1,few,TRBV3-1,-,TGTGCCAGCAGCCAAGTCCCCGGCAGGCGCAGGTATGAGCAGTTCTTC,CASSQVPGRRRYEQFF
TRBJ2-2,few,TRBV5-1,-,TGCGCCAGCAGCACTCGACAGGGACTATCCGGGGAGCTGTTTTTT,CASSTRQGLSGELFF
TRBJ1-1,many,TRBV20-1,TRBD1,TGCAGTGCTTTTACACCCGGACAGGAGAACACTGAAGCTTTCTTT,CSAFTPGQENTEAFF
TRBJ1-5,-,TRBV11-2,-,TGTGCCAGCAGCAACGGGGCGAATCAGCCCCAGCATTTT,CASSNGANQPQHF
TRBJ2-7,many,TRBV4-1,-,TGCGCCAGCAGCCAACCTCTGGCGGTCGAGCAGTACTTC,CASSQPLAVEQYF
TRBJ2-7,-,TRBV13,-,TGTGCCAGCAGCTTAGGCAGGGTGTCCGCGGGCGAGCAGTACTTC,CASSLGRVSAGEQYF
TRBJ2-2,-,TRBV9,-,TGTGCCAGCAGCGTAACTATCGCGATCACCGGGGAGCTGTTTTTT,CASSVTIAITGELFF
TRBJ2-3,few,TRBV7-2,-,TGTGCCAGCAGCCCTCTGCAGGGGGGTGGCACGCAGTATTTT,CASSPLQGGGTQYF
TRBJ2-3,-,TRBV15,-,TGTGCCACCAGCAGATCTCTTCCTATCGCCGGAGGGGATACGCAGTATTTT,CATSRSLPIAGGDTQYF
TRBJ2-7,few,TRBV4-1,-,TGCGCCAGCAGCCACGCCGGACAGATTTACGAGCAGTACTTC,CASSHAGQIYEQYF